Below are 25 T cell receptor beta chains sequenced from a single sample in a study of graft-versus-host responses after intestinal transplantation. TCRdb keeps only in-frame clones here, not all; method: immunoSEQ multiplex PCR. The data hold about 100,000 clones, with 87% observed a single time. The antigens for these receptors are not known. The material was unstimulated CD4+ T cells sorted from spleen or lymph node cells, obtained before transplant. These receptors were collected from a human donor who was the organ donor for an intestinal transplant.

The rearrangement uses TRBV4-2 and TRBJ2-3; TRBD2 aligns across 12 bases. Germline CDR1 reads LGHNA; CDR2 reads YNFKEQ. There are 17 residues in the CDR3. Germline trimming cut 1 base from V and 0 bases from J; bases unmatched to any gene: 2. For the CDR3, the DNA is TGTGCCAGCAGCCAAGGGACTAGCGGGGCCAGCACAGATACGCAGTATTTT. Its protein is CASSQGTSGASTDTQYF.

The V gene is TRBV5-1, the J gene TRBJ1-6; unclear D gene. Germline values: CDR1 SGHRS, CDR2 YFSETQ. This CDR3 region has 15 residues. Trimming took off 0 bases at V and 6 bases at J, with 10 bases between the two ends. CDR3 DNA sequence: TGCGCCAGCAGCTTGGGAGGGCACGGTAATTCACCCCTCCACTTT. The encoded protein is CASSLGGHGNSPLHF.

The chain employs TRBV6-1 and TRBJ1-2; TRBD1 matches at 8 bases. CDR1 and CDR2 (germline): MNHNS, SASEGT. There are 15 residues in the CDR3. With 6 bases clipped from V and 3 bases from J, the junction kept 9 bases outside the gene matches. DNA for the CDR3: TGTGCCAGCAGACAGACCACAGGGGGGGACTATGGCTACACCTTC. It is translated as CASRQTTGGDYGYTF.

The chain recombines TRBV6-4 with TRBJ1-6; no clear D. CDR1 is MRHNA, CDR2 SNTAGT, per germline. The CDR3 length is 12 residues. Trimming cost V 10 bases and J 6 bases, with 10 bases left between them. In DNA form, the CDR3 reads TGTGCCAAACCGGGTCTTAATTCACCCCTCCACTTT. It encodes CAKPGLNSPLHF.

V is TRBV7-9 and J is TRBJ1-5, with D unclear. V lost 1 base and J lost 6, with 4 bases in between. The germline V gene has CDR1 SEHNR and CDR2 FQNEAQ (reference sequence). The CDR3 spans 12 residues. As DNA, the CDR3 is TGTGCCAGCAGCTTAGGGCTTCAGCCCCAGCATTTT. It encodes CASSLGLQPQHF.

The chain has TRBV6-5 and TRBJ1-4; weak D call: TRBD1 (5 bases). Between the trimmed V and J ends, which lost 4 bases and 7 bases, there was a span of 7 bases. CDR3 length: 12 amino acids. Germline V gene data show CDR1 as MNHEY and CDR2 as SVGAGI. CDR3 nucleotide sequence: TGTGCCAGCAGTTCCGGGGCTGAAAAACTGTTTTTT. This sequence encodes CASSSGAEKLFF.

CDR3 DNA sequence: TGTGCCAGCAGTCCCGACGCACCGACTAACTATGGCTACACCTTC. It specifies CASSPDAPTNYGYTF. V usage is TRBV28 and J usage is TRBJ1-2; D not certain. The CDR3 is 15 residues long. V was clipped by 5 bases and J by 0 bases, with 13 bases between them. CDR1 and CDR2 (germline): MDHEN, SYDVKM.

The chain links TRBV5-6 to TRBJ2-7; 7 nucleotides line up with TRBD1. There are 16 residues in the CDR3. Germline-derived CDR1 and CDR2 are SGHDT and YYEEEE. The J segment lost 4 bases and the V segment lost 4 bases, leaving 14 bases of the junction unmatched. CDR3 DNA sequence: TGTGCCAGCAGCCGTAAGGGCAGGGGGTTAGCGTACGAGCAGTACTTC. It is translated as CASSRKGRGLAYEQYF.

The genes are TRBV19 and TRBJ1-6; 10 nucleotides line up with TRBD1. This CDR3 spans 16 amino acids. Per germline, CDR1 LNHDA and CDR2 SQIVND (reference sequence). Trimming at V came to 5 bases and at J to 7 bases, leaving 8 bases not matched to a gene. In nucleotides, the CDR3 is TGTGCCAGTAGTGACCGGGACAGGGGTAGGAATTCACCCCTCCACTTT. Its translation is CASSDRDRGRNSPLHF.

J is TRBJ1-6 and V is TRBV7-9; 7 nucleotides match TRBD1. The junction had 17 bases not matched to a gene; V was cut back by 4 bases and J by 5 bases. The germline V gene encodes CDR1 SEHNR and CDR2 FQNEAQ (reference sequence). The CDR3 contains 19 residues. CDR3: CASSYSVTNRGSHNSPLHF. CDR3 bases: TGTGCCAGCAGCTATTCCGTGACCAACAGGGGCTCACATAATTCACCCCTCCACTTT.

The rearrangement joins TRBV30 to TRBJ2-6; the D is unclear. Germline V gives CDR1 GTSNPN, CDR2 SVGIG (reference sequence). V was trimmed by 8 bases and J by 0 bases, leaving 8 bases between them. The CDR3 loop spans 13 amino acids. CDR3 amino acids: CARRTSGANVLTF. CDR3 in DNA: TGTGCCCGAAGGACCTCTGGGGCCAACGTCCTGACTTTC.

The chain couples TRBV9 to TRBJ2-3; D unresolved. The CDR3 has 15 amino acids. Trimming pared 3 bases from V and 0 bases from J, leaving 11 bases between. Germline values: CDR1 SGDLS, CDR2 YYNGEE. The CDR3 nucleotides read TGTGCCAGCAGCGCCCGGACGGATAGCACAGATACGCAGTATTTT. It codes for CASSARTDSTDTQYF.

The gene calls are TRBV9 and TRBJ1-3, with 9 nucleotides matching TRBD1. V shed 4 bases and J 2 bases; nucleotides not matched to a gene: 4. This CDR3 has 15 residues. The germline V gene encodes CDR1 SGDLS and CDR2 YYNGEE. CDR3 in amino acids: CASSTGTGPGNTIYF. CDR3 nucleotides: TGTGCCAGCAGCACGGGGACAGGGCCTGGAAACACCATATATTTT.

The chain links TRBV7-9 to TRBJ2-5; possibly TRBD2 for D (6 bases). CDR1 is SEHNR, CDR2 FQNEAQ, per germline (reference sequence). V was shortened by 4 bases and J by 5 bases, with 14 bases between the two germline ends. This CDR3 has 14 residues. The CDR3 spells CASSSRGSGETQYF. The CDR3 bases are TGTGCCAGCAGCTCGCGGGGATCCGGGGAGACCCAGTACTTC.

J is TRBJ2-3 and V is TRBV7-3; D call uncertain. V was pared by 5 bases and J by 4 bases, with 7 bases between. Germline V gene sequence: CDR1 SGHTA, CDR2 FQGTGA. The CDR3 has 12 residues. CDR3 residues: CASSQEADTQYF. Here the CDR3 DNA reads TGTGCCAGCAGCCAAGAAGCAGATACGCAGTATTTT.

This clone was counted once. V gene TRBV7-9 combines with J gene TRBJ2-1; TRBD2 aligns across 7 bases. This CDR3 region has 16 residues. The germline V gene has CDR1 SEHNR and CDR2 FQNEAQ (reference sequence). The J segment lost 3 bases and the V segment lost 2 bases, leaving 7 bases of the junction unmatched. The CDR3 reads CASSLRRGEGYNEQFF. The CDR3 DNA follows: TGTGCCAGCAGCTTAAGACGGGGGGAGGGCTACAATGAGCAGTTCTTC.

This sequence joins TRBV5-1 and TRBJ1-4; 8 positions match TRBD1. The ends lost 3 bases at V and 4 bases at J; junction bases unmatched: 2. The CDR3 sequence is 14 residues long. Germline CDR1 SGHRS, CDR2 YFSETQ. The CDR3 is CASSWTGFNEKLFF. Written as DNA, the CDR3 is TGCGCCAGCAGCTGGACAGGGTTTAATGAAAAACTGTTTTTT. Using reference TRBV5-1 and TRBJ1-4 for the parts outside the CDR3, the full variable domain is KAGVTQTPRYLIKTRGQQVTLSCSPISGHRSVSWYQQTPGQGLQFLFEYFSETQRNKGNFPGRFSGRQFSNSRSEMNVSTLELGDSALYLCASSWTGFNEKLFFGSGTQLSVL.

J is TRBJ1-2 and V is TRBV7-8; TRBD1 matches at 8 bases. Germline loops: CDR1 SGHVS, CDR2 FQNEAQ. V shed 5 bases and J 1 base; nucleotides not matched to a gene: 6. The CDR3 consists of 15 residues. CDR3 residues: CASSPDRGFNYGYTF. CDR3 nucleotides: TGTGCCAGCAGCCCAGACAGGGGTTTTAACTATGGCTACACCTTC.

This sequence joins TRBV5-6 and TRBJ2-7; D unresolved. This CDR3 contains 15 residues. The V and J ends lost 5 bases and 3 bases respectively, with 18 bases between them. Looked up from germline, CDR1 is SGHDT and CDR2 is YYEEEE. The CDR3 region has the DNA TGTGCCAGCAGTCGCCCCGGGCCCGGAGACTACGAGCAGTACTTC. Its protein is CASSRPGPGDYEQYF. Drawing the rest from reference TRBV5-6 and TRBJ2-7, the complete variable domain is DAGVTQSPTHLIKTRGQQVTLRCSPKSGHDTVSWYQQALGQGPQFIFQYYEEEERQRGNFPDRFSGHQFPNYSSELNVNALLLGDSALYLCASSRPGPGDYEQYFGPGTRLTVT.

CDR3 amino acids: CASSLGPRGNQPQHF. In DNA form, the CDR3 reads TGTGCCAGTAGCCTTGGTCCCAGGGGGAATCAGCCCCAGCATTTT. The chain uses TRBV19 and TRBJ1-5, with 7 bases aligning to TRBD1. With V trimmed by 6 bases and J by 4 bases, 9 bases remained unmatched. The CDR3 has 15 residues. CDR1 and CDR2 from the germline V gene are LNHDA and SQIVND (reference sequence). Looking up the rest from reference TRBV19 and TRBJ1-5 gives the full variable domain: DGGITQSPKYLFRKEGQNVTLSCEQNLNHDAMYWYRQDPGQGLRLIYYSQIVNDFQKGDIAEGYSVSREKKESFPLTVTSAQKNPTAFYLCASSLGPRGNQPQHFGDGTRLSIL.

The J gene is TRBJ2-6, the V gene TRBV9; TRBD2 matches 8 bases. V lost 4 bases, J lost 0 bases, and 6 bases stayed unmatched. CDR1 SGDLS and CDR2 YYNGEE come from the germline V gene. The CDR3 runs to 17 residues. CDR3 coding DNA: TGTGCCAGCAGCCCTCGGACTAGCAGCTCTGGGGCCAACGTCCTGACTTTC. Translating it yields CASSPRTSSSGANVLTF.

This chain uses TRBV6-1 with TRBJ2-1; 8 bases match TRBD1. The CDR3 extends over 13 amino acids. Germline CDR1 MNHNS, CDR2 SASEGT. V was clipped by 6 bases and J by 4 bases; unmatched bases: 2. CDR3: CASRGTGYNEQFF. In DNA form, the CDR3 reads TGTGCCAGCAGGGGGACAGGTTACAATGAGCAGTTCTTC.

The rearrangement joins TRBV7-3 to TRBJ1-2; 8 positions match TRBD1. CDR1 is SGHTA, CDR2 FQGTGA, per germline. The CDR3 totals 13 residues. V dropped 3 bases and J dropped 6; count of bases not matched to a gene: 3. CDR3 nucleotide sequence: TGTGCCAGCAGCTTCGACAGGGGAAATGGCTACACCTTC. Its protein product is CASSFDRGNGYTF. The variable domain in full, with the rest retrieved from reference TRBV7-3 and TRBJ1-2, is GAGVSQTPSNKVTEKGKYVELRCDPISGHTALYWYRQSLGQGPEFLIYFQGTGAADDSGLPNDRFFAVRPEGSVSTLKIQRTERGDSAVYLCASSFDRGNGYTFGSGTRLTVV.

The J gene is TRBJ2-7, the V gene TRBV6-5; 7 bases are shared with TRBD1. J lost 3 bases, V lost 5 bases, and 10 bases had no gene match. Per germline, CDR1 MNHEY and CDR2 SVGAGI. The CDR3 has 15 residues. The CDR3 protein is CASSAPGRGHYEQYF. The CDR3 region has the DNA TGTGCCAGCAGTGCGCCGGGAAGGGGGCACTACGAGCAGTACTTC.

The V call is TRBV5-1, the J call TRBJ1-1; D ambiguous. CDR3 length: 13 amino acids. The V end was cut by 2 bases, the J end by 2 bases, with 7 bases between. Germline assignment: CDR1 SGHRS and CDR2 YFSETQ. As DNA, the CDR3 is TGCGCCAGCAGCTTAACCACTAACACTGAAGCTTTCTTT. Translated, it gives CASSLTTNTEAFF.